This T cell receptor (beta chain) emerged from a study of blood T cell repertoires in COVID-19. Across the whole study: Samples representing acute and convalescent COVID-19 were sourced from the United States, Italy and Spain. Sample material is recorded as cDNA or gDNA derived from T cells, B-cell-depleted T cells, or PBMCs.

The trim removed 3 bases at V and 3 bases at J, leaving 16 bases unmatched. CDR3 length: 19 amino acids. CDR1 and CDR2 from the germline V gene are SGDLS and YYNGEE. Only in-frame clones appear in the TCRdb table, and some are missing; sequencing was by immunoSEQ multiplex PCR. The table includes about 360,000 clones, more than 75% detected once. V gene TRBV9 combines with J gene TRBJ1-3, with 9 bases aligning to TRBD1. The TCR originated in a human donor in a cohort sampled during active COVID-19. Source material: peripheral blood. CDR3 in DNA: TGTGCCAGCAGCGAGGCCCCGGGACAGGGTCGTGTTCTTGGAAACACCATATATTTT. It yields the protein CASSEAPGQGRVLGNTIYF.